This T cell receptor (beta chain) was recovered during a study of shared clonotypes between healthy human individuals. For this clone: Its antigen is not known.

It was across several immunoSEQ plates that each subset's genomic DNA was evenly split. Original handling: Junction-only sequences without quality scores came from ImmunoSEQ, so filtering differed. Clones were sequenced by immunoSEQ multiplex PCR, and TCRdb holds only the in-frame ones, with some missing. That table is the source of V, J and clone size, and D and trimming were worked out from the DNA. Among roughly 1 million clones listed, approximately 78% were seen once. Study findings and constraints: Across a handful of donors, naive CD4 shared roughly 5.2%, naive CD8 3.5% to 4%, memory CD4 2% to 2.5%, memory CD8 more than 0.35%. Few donors restricted represented genetic and exposure-history diversity.

The sequence was collected from a man between 18 and 29 years old in good health. Some clones in this sample may be carry-over from other donors' samples. The sample consisted of memory CD4+ T cells from PBMCs. Subset: CD45RA-negative fraction.

Here the CDR3 reads CASSPPRDTGELFF. CDR3 DNA: TGTGCCAGCTCACCACCGAGAGACACCGGGGAGCTGTTTTTT. The rearrangement joins TRBV18 to TRBJ2-2, with no clear D. Trimming took 0 bases from V and 3 from J, leaving 5 bases between them. Germline loops: CDR1 KGHSH, CDR2 LQKENI. CDR3 length equals 14 residues.